A single sample is the source of the 9 T cell receptor beta chains below, sequenced in a study of control samples from healthy donors and cancer patients. Sequencing was performed with immunoSEQ multiplex PCR; in TCRdb, only in-frame clones are kept and a portion is missing. This sample has approximately 170,000 clones; about 90% occur once, and the top ten carry approximately 1.5%. Sequenced material: blood. The receptors stem from a woman aged 50 to 60 in good health.

The J gene is TRBJ2-7, the V gene TRBV7-2; the match to TRBD2 covers 9 bases. The germline V gene has CDR1 SGHTA and CDR2 FQGNSA. Trimming removed 8 bases from V and 1 base from J; junction bases left unmatched: 15. This CDR3 region has 17 residues. The CDR3 nucleotides are TGTGCCAGCCAAGGGGGAACTAGCGGGCAATCGTCCTACGAGCAGTACTTC. Translation gives CASQGGTSGQSSYEQYF.

V is TRBV27 and J is TRBJ2-7; weak D call: TRBD2 (7 bases). Germline V gives CDR1 MNHEY, CDR2 SMNVEV (reference sequence). Trimming removed 6 bases from V and 3 bases from J, with 21 bases in between. The CDR3 extends over 16 amino acids. CDR3 sequence reads: CASRRGGLAENYEQYF. Here the CDR3 DNA reads TGTGCCAGCAGACGAGGGGGTCTAGCGGAAAACTACGAGCAGTACTTC.

This chain uses TRBV5-1 with TRBJ1-4, with D perhaps matching TRBD1 (6 bases). The germline gives CDR1 SGHRS, CDR2 YFSETQ. This CDR3 region has 14 residues. V was clipped by 6 bases and J by 5 bases, with 14 bases between them. CDR3 DNA sequence: TGCGCCAGCACCCCCGGGGGCCGCAATGAAAAACTGTTTTTT. The encoded protein is CASTPGGRNEKLFF.

The V gene is TRBV15, the J gene TRBJ2-5, with TRBD1 as a possible D gene (7 bases). The germline V and J ends were trimmed by 1 base and 2 bases, with 14 bases remaining between them. The CDR3 sequence is 16 residues long. Germline lookup yields CDR1 LNHNV and CDR2 YYDKDF (reference sequence). CDR3 sequence reads: CATSRGGTVHQETQYF. DNA of the CDR3: TGTGCCACCAGCAGAGGCGGGACAGTCCATCAAGAGACCCAGTACTTC.

This clone turned up a few times. The gene calls are TRBV18 and TRBJ2-5; D is possibly TRBD1 (5 bases). CDR3 length: 14 residues. Per germline, CDR1 KGHSH and CDR2 LQKENI. V gave up 3 bases and J gave up 4 bases, with 12 bases separating them. In DNA, the CDR3 is TGTGCCAGCTCACCCGTACTGGGGCTAGAGACCCAGTACTTC. Translating gives CASSPVLGLETQYF.

The genes are TRBV7-2 and TRBJ2-5; D remains unclear. Germline V gene data show CDR1 as SGHTA and CDR2 as FQGNSA. There are 12 residues in the CDR3. V dropped 2 bases and J dropped 5 bases, with 6 bases sitting between them. DNA of the CDR3: TGTGCCAGCAGCTTAAAGTTCGAGACCCAGTACTTC. It encodes CASSLKFETQYF.

The J gene is TRBJ1-6, the V gene TRBV27, with 8 positions matching TRBD1. CDR1 and CDR2 (germline): MNHEY, SMNVEV (reference sequence). V lost 6 bases and J lost 6; bases outside the gene matches: 7. This CDR3 has 15 residues. The CDR3 nucleotides read TGTGCCAGCAGGGAACAGGGGGTCCTTAATTCACCCCTCCACTTT. Amino acid sequence: CASREQGVLNSPLHF.

The chain carries TRBV28 and TRBJ1-2; D unclear. This CDR3 comprises 13 residues. Trimming cost V 2 bases and J 4 bases, with 8 bases left between them. The germline V gene has CDR1 MDHEN and CDR2 SYDVKM. The CDR3 protein is CASSLPRRYGYTF. The CDR3 DNA sequence: TGTGCCAGCAGTTTACCCAGACGCTATGGCTACACCTTC.

This rearrangement joins TRBV28 to TRBJ2-5, with TRBD1 identical over 9 bases. This CDR3 region has 15 residues. Germline CDR1 reads MDHEN; CDR2 reads SYDVKM. V shed 7 bases, J shed 5 bases, and the junction held 11 bases outside the gene matches. CDR3 region: CASTSLGQGKETQYF. CDR3 in DNA: TGTGCCAGCACCTCATTGGGACAGGGAAAGGAGACCCAGTACTTC.